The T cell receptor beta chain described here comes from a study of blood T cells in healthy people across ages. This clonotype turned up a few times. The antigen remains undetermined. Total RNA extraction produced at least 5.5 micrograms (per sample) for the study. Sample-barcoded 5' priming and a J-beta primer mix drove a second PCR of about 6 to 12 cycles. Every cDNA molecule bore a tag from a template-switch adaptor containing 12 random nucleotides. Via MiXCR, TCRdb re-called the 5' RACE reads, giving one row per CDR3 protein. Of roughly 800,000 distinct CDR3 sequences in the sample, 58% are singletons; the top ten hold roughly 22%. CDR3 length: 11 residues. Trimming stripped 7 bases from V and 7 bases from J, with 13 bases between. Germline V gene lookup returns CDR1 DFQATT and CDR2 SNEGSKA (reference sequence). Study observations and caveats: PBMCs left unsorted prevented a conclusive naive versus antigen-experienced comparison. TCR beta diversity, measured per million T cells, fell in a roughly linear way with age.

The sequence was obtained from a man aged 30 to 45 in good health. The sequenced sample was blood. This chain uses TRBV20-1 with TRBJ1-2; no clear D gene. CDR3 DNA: TGCAGTGTCCGGACCGTATGTGGCTACACCTTC. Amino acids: CSVRTVCGYTF.